Here is one T cell receptor beta chain with its context. The antigen is undetermined. Sequence at one end of the junction differs from germline and may be a read error. The sample belongs to a study of identical twins. The study's findings and limits: Invariant MAIT and iNKT cells may have partly biased zero-insertion analyses. Its conclusions, products of cross-sectional statistical analysis, did not come from following the same donors. Monozygotic twins shared more out-of-frame TCR alpha than recombination models predicted.

This CDR3 region has 12 residues. Per germline, CDR1 SGHDT and CDR2 YYEEEE. The cDNA had a unique molecular identifier and a template-switch universal primer site. TCRdb processed the 5' RACE reads anew with MiXCR; each CDR3 protein has one entry. Among under 900,000 distinct CDR3 sequences listed, roughly an eighth were seen once. The same sample was also used in a study of yellow fever vaccine responses in identical twins.

This TCR derives from a young woman in good health. The gene calls are TRBV5-6 and TRBJ2-5; 7 bases are shared with TRBD2. The specimen sequenced was PBMCs. CDR3 residues: CASSLPAGLANF. In DNA form, the CDR3 reads TGTGCCAGCAGCTTACCAGCGGGACTTGCAAACTTC.